This TCR beta chain was observed in a study of blood T cells in healthy people across ages. Germline-derived CDR1 and CDR2 are MNHNY and SVGAGI (reference sequence). There are 15 residues in the CDR3. The J segment lost 2 bases and the V segment lost 6 bases, leaving 7 bases of the junction unmatched. The second PCR ran roughly 6 to 11 cycles with a sample-barcoded 5' primer and J-beta primers. TCRdb analysed the 5' RACE reads with MiXCR anew, one entry per CDR3 protein. The sample includes a few hundred thousand distinct CDR3 sequences, about 28% of them seen just once. These data also featured in a second study, about T cells of mothers and their children. That work states: In related and unrelated pairs alike, thymic selection shapes TCR recombination output, with inherited differences minor.

The chain uses TRBV6-6 and TRBJ2-3, with 8 bases fitting TRBD1. The clonotype originates from a boy between 2 and 10 years old in good health. The sequenced sample consisted of blood. For the CDR3, the DNA is TGTGCCAGCAGCCCGGGACAGGCTCTCACAGATACGCAGTATTTT. This translates into CASSPGQALTDTQYF.